The present T cell receptor (beta chain) was sequenced within a study of T cells in Graves' hyperthyroidism and ophthalmopathy. Amplification targeted TCR beta CDR3 regions from RNA transcripts. TCR CDR3 regions were first amplified by RT-PCR with HTBI primers. MiXCR was run by TCRdb on the multiplex PCR reads, yielding one entry per CDR3 protein. The table records about 59,000 distinct CDR3 sequences, around 50% of them present only once. The table lists this clonotype with a few counts. Germline CDR1 is MDHEN and CDR2 is SYDVKM. Trimming removed 3 bases from V and 3 bases from J; junction bases left unmatched: 6. The CDR3 covers 15 residues.

The chain recombines TRBV28 with TRBJ2-7; 9 bases match TRBD1. The sequence derives from a woman aged 55 to 70 with Graves' ophthalmopathy. Input material: blood. The DNA for the CDR3 is TGTGCCAGCAGTTTGGGGACAGGGTCTTTCTACGAGCAGTACTTC. It codes for CASSLGTGSFYEQYF.